Listed below are T cell receptor beta chains from one sample, sequenced in a study of response to subunit inactivated influenza vaccine. From the RT-PCR reads, TCRdb called clonotypes with MiXCR, one entry per CDR3 protein. The table records 530,000 or so distinct CDR3 sequences, around 13% of them present only once. Sequencing was performed on PBMCs from blood, taken about 12 days after vaccination. The receptor source for this set is a man between 45 and 60 years old who received an inactivated influenza vaccine. Both conserved end residues are part of each CDR3. A D gene is named only where the DNA matches it firmly. Some rows mark clone size as missing; the rest say once, few, many or name a class of expanded clone.

size,V,D,J,CDR3,DNA
many,TRBV5-1,.,TRBJ2-2,CASSQGVAGRTGELFF,TGCGCCAGCAGCCAAGGGGTCGCGGGACGCACCGGGGAGCTGTTTTTT
.,TRBV5-1,.,TRBJ2-1,CASSPAGAGVGEQFF,TGCGCCAGCAGCCCCGCAGGGGCGGGGGTGGGTGAGCAGTTCTTC
few,TRBV10-3,.,TRBJ2-2,CAISGPDKPTGELFF,TGTGCCATCAGTGGTCCGGACAAACCCACCGGGGAGCTGTTTTTT
.,TRBV10-3,TRBD2,TRBJ2-3,CAISLQTGGDTQYF,TGTGCCATCAGCCTACAAACCGGGGGGGATACGCAGTATTTT
few,TRBV9,TRBD1,TRBJ1-1,CASSTQTGWITEAFF,TGTGCCAGCAGCACTCAGACAGGGTGGATCACTGAAGCTTTCTTT
few,TRBV15,.,TRBJ2-5,CATSRDSGRETQYF,TGTGCCACCAGCAGAGATTCTGGCAGGGAGACCCAGTACTTC
few,TRBV21-1,.,TRBJ2-4,CASSNLGTHPAKNIQYF,TGTGCCAGCAGCAACTTAGGGACTCATCCAGCCAAAAACATTCAGTACTTC
.,TRBV12-3/TRBV12-4,.,TRBJ1-1,CASSLNPWSTEAFF,TGTGCCAGCAGTTTAAACCCTTGGAGCACTGAAGCTTTCTTT
many,TRBV12-3/TRBV12-4,.,TRBJ2-7,CASSRDLYEQYF,TGTGCCAGCAGCAGGGACCTCTACGAGCAGTACTTC
few,TRBV7-9,TRBD2,TRBJ2-5,CASSPRTRKETQYF,TGTGCCAGCAGCCCGCGGACTAGGAAAGAGACCCAGTACTTC